A single sample gave rise to the 20 T cell receptor beta chains below, sequenced in a study of HIV-infected patients and healthy controls. TCRdb re-called the 5' RACE reads with MiXCR, one entry per CDR3 protein. The sample has roughly 68,000 distinct CDR3 sequences, 19% seen once. Specimen: CD4+ T cells from blood. These receptors were obtained from a human donor in good health.

At least ten counts were recorded for this clonotype. The rearrangement uses TRBV7-2 and TRBJ2-1; tentative D call: TRBD1 (6 bases). Trimming took 4 bases from V and 6 from J, leaving 16 bases between them. Germline V CDR1 and CDR2: SGHTA, FQGNSA. The CDR3 extends over 15 amino acids. The chain's CDR3 is CASSSRPTGFNEQFF. In DNA form, the CDR3 reads TGTGCCAGCAGCTCGCGCCCTACAGGGTTCAATGAGCAGTTCTTC.

In this sample, this clonotype turned up many times. The gene calls are TRBV20-1 and TRBJ2-3; tentatively, D is TRBD1 (6 bases). V was pared by 6 bases and J by 4 bases, with 11 bases between. The CDR3 sequence is 12 residues long. Germline loops: CDR1 DFQATT, CDR2 SNEGSKA (reference sequence). The CDR3 DNA sequence: TGCAGTGCCACGGACAGCGCAGATACGCAGTATTTT. It translates to CSATDSADTQYF.

This clonotype was found once. This chain joins TRBV18 and TRBJ1-3; no clear D gene. Germline CDR1 is KGHSH and CDR2 is LQKENI. The CDR3 contains 16 residues. Trimming shortened V by 3 bases and J by 0 bases, and 12 bases separated the two germline ends. CDR3 region: CASSPGGANSGNTIYF. In DNA, the CDR3 is TGTGCCAGCTCACCTGGCGGCGCCAACTCTGGAAACACCATATATTTT.

The chain is built from TRBV12-3 or TRBV12-4 and TRBJ1-6; D remains ambiguous. This CDR3 comprises 14 residues. Trimming shortened V by 3 bases and J by 14 bases, and 17 bases separated the two germline ends. CDR3 DNA sequence: TGTGCCAGCAGTTTCTCTTCCGGATTAAACGCCCTCCACTTT. Protein: CASSFSSGLNALHF.

The J gene is TRBJ1-1, the V gene TRBV6-2 or TRBV6-3; 7 bases line up with TRBD1. The CDR3 spans 12 residues. Germline CDR1 is MNHEY and CDR2 is SVGEGT. Unmatched junction bases numbered 3, after V lost 1 base and J lost 10 bases. As DNA, the CDR3 is TGTGCCAGCAGTTACTGGGACAGTCGAGCTTTCTTT. As protein: CASSYWDSRAFF.

The table lists this clonotype with a few counts. The rearrangement joins TRBV3-1 to TRBJ2-7, with no clear D. V was pared by 4 bases and J by 4 bases, with 11 bases between. This CDR3 spans 13 amino acids. The germline V gene has CDR1 LGHDT and CDR2 YNNKEL (reference sequence). In DNA, the CDR3 is TGTGCCAGCAGCCGAGCGTCTACGTACGAGCAGTACTTC. Encoded protein: CASSRASTYEQYF.

V is TRBV27 and J is TRBJ2-7; D uncertain. The germline CDR1 and CDR2 sequences are MNHEY and SMNVEV (reference sequence). The CDR3 runs to 11 residues. V shed 7 bases and J shed 6 bases, with 10 bases lying between them. CDR3 region: CASTRGVEQYF. DNA of the CDR3: TGTGCCAGCACCCGAGGAGTCGAGCAGTACTTC.

The CDR3 region is CASSQGLGYNEQFF. CDR3 nucleotides: TGCGCCAGCAGCCAAGGGTTGGGTTACAATGAGCAGTTCTTC. J is TRBJ2-1 and V is TRBV4-1; D is unclear. V lost 1 base, J lost 4 bases, and 8 bases lay in between. The CDR3 covers 14 residues. CDR1 is MGHRA and CDR2 is YSYEKL in the germline V gene.

V and J are TRBV11-3 and TRBJ1-4; 7 bases line up with TRBD1. Germline values: CDR1 SGHNT, CDR2 YENEEA. The CDR3 length is 15 residues. After removal of 5 bases from V and 5 bases from J, the junction contained 8 bases not matched to a gene. The CDR3 sequence: CASSGQTGRNEKLFF. CDR3 nucleotide sequence: TGTGCCAGCAGCGGACAGACAGGGCGAAATGAAAAACTGTTTTTT. Combining the CDR3 with reference TRBV11-3 and TRBJ1-4 gives the whole variable domain EAGVVQSPRYKIIEKKQPVAFWCNPISGHNTLYWYLQNLGQGPELLIRYENEEAVDDSQLPKDRFSAERLKGVDSTLKIQPAELGDSAVYLCASSGQTGRNEKLFFGSGTQLSVL.

The chain links TRBV6-2 or TRBV6-3 to TRBJ1-1, with D hard to call. CDR3 length: 13 amino acids. Germline-derived CDR1 and CDR2 are MNHEY and SVGEGT. V lost 6 bases and J 4 bases, leaving 12 bases between the germline ends. The CDR3 loop reads CASRTLIGTEAFF. CDR3 nucleotide sequence: TGTGCCAGCAGAACGCTGATCGGCACTGAAGCTTTCTTT.

This clonotype was recorded at least ten times. The chain recombines TRBV5-1 with TRBJ2-3, with no clear D. Trimming took off 2 bases at V and 2 bases at J, with 9 bases between the two ends. Germline V gives CDR1 SGHRS, CDR2 YFSETQ. CDR3 length equals 14 residues. The CDR3 bases are TGCGCCAGCAGCTTTGCACTGGACACAGATACGCAGTATTTT. Amino acid sequence: CASSFALDTDTQYF. The whole variable domain, filled in from reference TRBV5-1 and TRBJ2-3, reads KAGVTQTPRYLIKTRGQQVTLSCSPISGHRSVSWYQQTPGQGLQFLFEYFSETQRNKGNFPGRFSGRQFSNSRSEMNVSTLELGDSALYLCASSFALDTDTQYFGPGTRLTVL.

This clonotype appeared many times. The V and J genes are TRBV11-2 and TRBJ2-3; 8 bases match TRBD2. Looked up from germline, CDR1 is SGHAT and CDR2 is FQNNGV. This CDR3 contains 15 residues. The V gene end was trimmed by 3 bases and the J gene end by 6 bases; junction bases not matched to a gene: 8. The CDR3 nucleotides read TGTGCCAGCAGCTTGAGGGCGGGGGGAGCGGATACGCAGTATTTT. Translating gives CASSLRAGGADTQYF.

The sample holds a few counts of this clonotype. The chain is built from TRBV7-2 and TRBJ1-1; D is unresolved. The CDR3 covers 12 residues. V lost 5 bases and J 6 bases, leaving 10 bases between the germline ends. Germline CDR1 and CDR2: SGHTA and FQGNSA. The DNA for the CDR3 is TGTGCCAGCAGCAAAGATTGGCCTGAAGCTTTCTTT. Residues: CASSKDWPEAFF.

This clonotype was recorded many times. The rearrangement joins TRBV7-3 to TRBJ2-1; D is undetermined. V shed 6 bases and J shed 6 bases, with 6 bases lying between them. The CDR3 is 11 residues long. The V gene's germline CDR1 is SGHTA and CDR2 FQGTGA. The CDR3 DNA reads as TGTGCCAGCAGGAACGGCAATGAGCAGTTCTTC. It yields the protein CASRNGNEQFF.

The gene calls are TRBV19 and TRBJ1-5, with a weak D call TRBD1 (6 bases). Germline V CDR1 and CDR2: LNHDA, SQIVND (reference sequence). CDR3 size: 16 residues. V lost 10 bases, J lost 2 bases, and 21 bases lay in between. The CDR3 bases are TGTGCCACCTCCAAGGACCGAGGGGGTGGCAATCAGCCCCAGCATTTT. It specifies CATSKDRGGGNQPQHF.

This chain links TRBV6-2 or TRBV6-3 with TRBJ2-5; D is unclear. Between the trimmed V and J ends, which lost 6 bases and 5 bases, there was a span of 10 bases. CDR3 length: 12 amino acids. Per germline, CDR1 MNHEY and CDR2 SVGEGT. The CDR3 nucleotides are TGTGCCAGCAGGACTCCCGGGGAGACCCAGTACTTC. It yields the protein CASRTPGETQYF.

The chain has TRBV25-1 and TRBJ2-2; D remains unclear. Per germline, CDR1 MGHDK and CDR2 SYGVNS. This CDR3 is 12 amino acids long. V lost 5 bases and J 5 bases, leaving 6 bases between the germline ends. The CDR3 DNA reads as TGTGCCAGCAGTTCCCAGACCGGGGAGCTGTTTTTT. This sequence encodes CASSSQTGELFF.

There are many counts of this clonotype. The CDR3 bases are TGTGCCAGCAGCGAACAGGGGGAGTCCACCATATATTTT. The encoded protein is CASSEQGESTIYF. The rearrangement links TRBV9 to TRBJ1-3, with 8 bases aligning to TRBD1. Germline-derived CDR1 and CDR2 are SGDLS and YYNGEE. V lost 3 bases and J lost 9; bases outside the gene matches: 5. The CDR3 runs to 13 residues.

J is TRBJ2-5 and V is TRBV29-1; 7 bases fit TRBD1. Germline V gene sequence: CDR1 SQVTM, CDR2 ANQGSEA. The junction had 6 bases not matched to a gene; V was cut back by 7 bases and J by 1 base. CDR3 size: 13 residues. Here the CDR3 DNA reads TGCAGCGCCTCGGGACAGATCCAAGAGACCCAGTACTTC. Translation: CSASGQIQETQYF. Filled out from reference TRBV29-1 and TRBJ2-5, the complete variable domain reads SAVISQKPSRDICQRGTSLTIQCQVDSQVTMMFWYRQQPGQSLTLIATANQGSEATYESGFVIDKFPISRPNLTFSTLTVSNMSPEDSSIYLCSASGQIQETQYFGPGTRLLVL.

This clonotype was counted many times. The chain is built from TRBV20-1 and TRBJ2-2, with 10 bases aligning to TRBD2. The CDR3 length is 18 residues. Trimming removed 0 bases from V and 4 bases from J; junction bases left unmatched: 11. Germline V CDR1 and CDR2: DFQATT, SNEGSKA (reference sequence). This chain's CDR3 is CSARDLTATSGSTGELFF. The CDR3 DNA sequence: TGCAGTGCTAGAGATCTAACAGCGACTAGCGGGTCCACCGGGGAGCTGTTTTTT.